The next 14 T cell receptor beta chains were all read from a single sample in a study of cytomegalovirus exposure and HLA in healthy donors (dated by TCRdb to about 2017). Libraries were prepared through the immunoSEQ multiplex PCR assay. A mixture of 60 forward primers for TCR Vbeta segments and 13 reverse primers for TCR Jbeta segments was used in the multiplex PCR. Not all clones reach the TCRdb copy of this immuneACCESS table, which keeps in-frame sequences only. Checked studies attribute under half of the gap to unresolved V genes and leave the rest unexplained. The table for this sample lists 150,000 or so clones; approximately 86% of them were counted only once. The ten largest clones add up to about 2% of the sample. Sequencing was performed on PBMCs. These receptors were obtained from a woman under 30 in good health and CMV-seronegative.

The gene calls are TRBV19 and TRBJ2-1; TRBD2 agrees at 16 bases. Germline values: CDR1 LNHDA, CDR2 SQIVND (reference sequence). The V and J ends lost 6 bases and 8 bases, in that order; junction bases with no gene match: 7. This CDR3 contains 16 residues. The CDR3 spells CASSQGTSGGVDEQFF. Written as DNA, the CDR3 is TGTGCCAGTAGCCAAGGGACTAGCGGGGGGGTAGATGAGCAGTTCTTC.

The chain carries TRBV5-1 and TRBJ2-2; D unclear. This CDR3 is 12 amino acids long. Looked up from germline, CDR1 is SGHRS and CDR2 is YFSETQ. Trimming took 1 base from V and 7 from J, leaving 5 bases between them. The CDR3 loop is CASSLSNGELFF. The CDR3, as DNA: TGCGCCAGCAGCTTGTCTAACGGGGAGCTGTTTTTT.

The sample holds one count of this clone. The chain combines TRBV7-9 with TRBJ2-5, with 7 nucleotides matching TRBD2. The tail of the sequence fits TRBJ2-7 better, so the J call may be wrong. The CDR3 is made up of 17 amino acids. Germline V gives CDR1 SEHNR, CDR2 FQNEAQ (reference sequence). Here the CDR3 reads CASSLGTHRLAAYEQYF. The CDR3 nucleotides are TGTGCCAGCAGCTTAGGCACGCACCGACTAGCTGCTTACGAGCAGTACTTC.

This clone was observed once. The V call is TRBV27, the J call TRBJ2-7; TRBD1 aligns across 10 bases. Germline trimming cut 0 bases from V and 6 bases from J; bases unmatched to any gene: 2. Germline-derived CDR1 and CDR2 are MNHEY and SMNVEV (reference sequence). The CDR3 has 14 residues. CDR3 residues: CASSLSGQGFEQYF. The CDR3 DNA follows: TGTGCCAGCAGTTTATCGGGACAGGGGTTCGAGCAGTACTTC.

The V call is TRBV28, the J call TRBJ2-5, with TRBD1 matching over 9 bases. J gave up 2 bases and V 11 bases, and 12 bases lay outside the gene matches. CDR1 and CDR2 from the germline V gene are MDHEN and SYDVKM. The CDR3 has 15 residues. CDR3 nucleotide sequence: TGTGCCCTCGGACAGGGGATGGGTTTACAAGAGACCCAGTACTTC. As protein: CALGQGMGLQETQYF.

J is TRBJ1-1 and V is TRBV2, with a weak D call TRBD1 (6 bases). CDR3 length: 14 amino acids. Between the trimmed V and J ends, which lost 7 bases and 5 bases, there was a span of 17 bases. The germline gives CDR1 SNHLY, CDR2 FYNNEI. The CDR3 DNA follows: TGTGCCAGCATGTGGTCAGGGGCAGAGACTGAAGCTTTCTTT. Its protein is CASMWSGAETEAFF.

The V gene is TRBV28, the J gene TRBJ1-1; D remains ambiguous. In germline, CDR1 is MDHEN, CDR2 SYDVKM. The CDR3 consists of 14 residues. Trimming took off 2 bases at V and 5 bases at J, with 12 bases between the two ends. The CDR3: CASSLGRVWTEAFF. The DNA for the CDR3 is TGTGCCAGCAGTTTAGGGAGGGTATGGACTGAAGCTTTCTTT.

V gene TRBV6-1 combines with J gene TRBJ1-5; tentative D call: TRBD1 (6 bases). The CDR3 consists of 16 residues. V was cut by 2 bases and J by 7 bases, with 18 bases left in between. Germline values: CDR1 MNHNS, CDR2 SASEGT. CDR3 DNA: TGTGCCAGCAGTGAATATACGGGGGGCTCCGGGCAGCCCCAGCATTTT. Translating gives CASSEYTGGSGQPQHF.

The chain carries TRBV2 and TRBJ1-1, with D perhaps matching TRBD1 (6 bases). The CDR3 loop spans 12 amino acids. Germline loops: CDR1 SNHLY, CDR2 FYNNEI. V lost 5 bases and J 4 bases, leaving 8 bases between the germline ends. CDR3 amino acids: CASSPQGTEAFF. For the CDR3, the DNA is TGTGCCAGCAGTCCACAGGGCACTGAAGCTTTCTTT.

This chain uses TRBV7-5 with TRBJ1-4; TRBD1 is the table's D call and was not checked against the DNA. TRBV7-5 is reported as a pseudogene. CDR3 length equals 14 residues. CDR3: CARSPTGGGEKLFF. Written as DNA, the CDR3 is TGTGCCAGAAGCCCGACAGGGGGAGGTGAAAAACTGTTTTTT.

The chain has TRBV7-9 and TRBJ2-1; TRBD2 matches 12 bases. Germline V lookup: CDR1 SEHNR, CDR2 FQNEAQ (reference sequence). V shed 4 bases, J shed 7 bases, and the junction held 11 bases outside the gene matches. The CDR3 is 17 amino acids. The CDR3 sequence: CASSSPRASGGANEQFF. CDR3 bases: TGTGCCAGCAGCTCCCCTCGTGCTAGCGGGGGGGCAAATGAGCAGTTCTTC.

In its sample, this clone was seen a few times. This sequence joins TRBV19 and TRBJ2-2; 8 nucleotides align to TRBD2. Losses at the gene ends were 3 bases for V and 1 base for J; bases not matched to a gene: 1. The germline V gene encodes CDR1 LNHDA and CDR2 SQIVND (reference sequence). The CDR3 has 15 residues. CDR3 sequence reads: CASSISGGNTGELFF. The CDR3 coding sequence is TGTGCCAGTAGTATCAGCGGGGGGAACACCGGGGAGCTGTTTTTT.

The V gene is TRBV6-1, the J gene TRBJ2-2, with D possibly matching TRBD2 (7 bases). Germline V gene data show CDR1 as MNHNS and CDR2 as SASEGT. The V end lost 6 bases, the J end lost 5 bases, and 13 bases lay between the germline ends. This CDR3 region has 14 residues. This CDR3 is CASRRGGPTGELFF. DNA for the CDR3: TGTGCCAGCAGAAGGGGGGGGCCAACCGGGGAGCTGTTTTTT.

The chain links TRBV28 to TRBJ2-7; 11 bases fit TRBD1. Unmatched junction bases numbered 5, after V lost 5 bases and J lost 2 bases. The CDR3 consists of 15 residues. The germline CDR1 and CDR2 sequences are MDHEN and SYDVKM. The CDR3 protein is CASSTTGQGAYEQYF. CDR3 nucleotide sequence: TGTGCCAGCAGTACTACGGGACAGGGGGCCTACGAGCAGTACTTC.